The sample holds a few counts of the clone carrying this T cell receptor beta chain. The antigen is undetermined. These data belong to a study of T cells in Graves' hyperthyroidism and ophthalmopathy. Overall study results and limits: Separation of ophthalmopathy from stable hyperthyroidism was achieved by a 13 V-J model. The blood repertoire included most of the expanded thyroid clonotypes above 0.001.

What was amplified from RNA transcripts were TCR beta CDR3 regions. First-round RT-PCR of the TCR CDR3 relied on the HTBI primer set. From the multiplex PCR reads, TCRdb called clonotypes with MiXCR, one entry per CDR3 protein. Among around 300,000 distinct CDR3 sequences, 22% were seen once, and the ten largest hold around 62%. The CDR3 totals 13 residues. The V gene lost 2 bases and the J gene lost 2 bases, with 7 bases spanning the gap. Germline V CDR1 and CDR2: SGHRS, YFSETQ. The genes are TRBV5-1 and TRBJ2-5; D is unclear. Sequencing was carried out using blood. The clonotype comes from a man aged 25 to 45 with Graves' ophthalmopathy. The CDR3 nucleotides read TGCGCCAGCAGCTTTGGGATGCAAGAGACCCAGTACTTC. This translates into CASSFGMQETQYF.